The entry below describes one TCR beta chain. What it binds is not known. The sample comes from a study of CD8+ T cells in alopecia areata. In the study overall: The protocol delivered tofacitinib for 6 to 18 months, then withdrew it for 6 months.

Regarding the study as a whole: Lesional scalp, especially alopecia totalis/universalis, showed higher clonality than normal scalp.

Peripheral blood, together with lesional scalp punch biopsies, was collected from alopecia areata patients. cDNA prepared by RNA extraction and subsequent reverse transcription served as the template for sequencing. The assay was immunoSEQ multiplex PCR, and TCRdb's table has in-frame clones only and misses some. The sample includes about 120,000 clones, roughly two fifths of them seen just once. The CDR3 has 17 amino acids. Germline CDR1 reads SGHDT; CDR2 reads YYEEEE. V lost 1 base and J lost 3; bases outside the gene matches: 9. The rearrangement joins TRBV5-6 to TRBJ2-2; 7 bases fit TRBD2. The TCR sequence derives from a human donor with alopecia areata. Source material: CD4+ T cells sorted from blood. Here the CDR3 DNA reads TGTGCCAGCAGCTTGTGGTGGGCGGGAGTAGACACCGGGGAGCTGTTTTTT. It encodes CASSLWWAGVDTGELFF. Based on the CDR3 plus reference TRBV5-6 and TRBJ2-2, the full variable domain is DAGVTQSPTHLIKTRGQQVTLRCSPKSGHDTVSWYQQALGQGPQFIFQYYEEEERQRGNFPDRFSGHQFPNYSSELNVNALLLGDSALYLCASSLWWAGVDTGELFFGEGSRLTVL.